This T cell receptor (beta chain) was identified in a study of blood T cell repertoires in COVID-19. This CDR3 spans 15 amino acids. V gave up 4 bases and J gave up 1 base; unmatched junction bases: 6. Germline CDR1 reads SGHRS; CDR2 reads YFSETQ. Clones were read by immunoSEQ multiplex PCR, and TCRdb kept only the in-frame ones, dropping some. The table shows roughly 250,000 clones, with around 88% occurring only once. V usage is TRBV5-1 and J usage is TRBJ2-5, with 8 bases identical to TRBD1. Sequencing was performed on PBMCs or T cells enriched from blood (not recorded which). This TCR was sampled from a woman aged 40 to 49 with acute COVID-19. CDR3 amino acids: CASSRNGQGQETQYF. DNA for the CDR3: TGCGCCAGCAGCCGCAATGGACAGGGCCAAGAGACCCAGTACTTC.